Reported below is one T cell receptor beta chain. Its antigen is not yet known. No base qualities exist here, and no much larger clone lies one base off it. This entry is derived from a study of blood T cell repertoires in COVID-19 (dated by TCRdb to about 2020). For the study in its entirety: The collaborator samples originated in the United States, Italy and Spain and spanned the acute and convalescent phases of COVID-19. A freely available public database, intended as a resource for researchers studying the immune response to SARS-CoV-2, is where the repertoires were released. Where available, HLA class I and class II types were taken from metadata supplied by the sample provider and were not determined by assay-based typing. The samples were drawn from the first 160 participants of the ongoing ImmuneRACE study and from 950 to 1,500 subjects provided by 6 global collaborators. The prospective study material was composed of cDNA or gDNA derived from T cells, B-cell-depleted T cells, or PBMCs. Subjects who had been exposed to COVID-19, were actively infected with it, or had recovered from it provided the deeply sampled blood TCRbeta repertoires that made up the dataset. The sample metadata nearly always contained a de-identified subject ID, COVID-19 status, age in years and sex.

What the research found in general, with its limitations: The amount of clinical and demographic metadata varied by source and participant and was provided uncurated.

TCRbeta CDR3 regions were amplified from genomic DNA by means of the immunoSEQ Assay, a bias-controlled multiplex PCR. From the authors' description of their analysis: Within the assay, amplification of reference gene primers was used to estimate how many nucleated cells each sample contained. To quantify the absolute abundance of each unique TCRbeta CDR3 rearrangement, sequence reads were collapsed and filtered. For each sample, productive Simpson clonality was calculated as the square root of Simpson's diversity index over productive rearrangements. This immuneACCESS table, as held by TCRdb, lists in-frame sequences with V and J called but not all clones. Of the missing ones, under half trace to an unresolved V gene in checked studies; the others have no known cause. V, J and clone size were drawn from that table, and D and trimming were deduced from the DNA. Present in this sample are roughly 500,000 clones, 85% to 90% of which were seen just once. Of the sample, 1.5% to 2% is held by the ten largest clones.

A distance of 13 bases separates the germline ends of V and J, which lose 0 bases and 4 bases respectively. Sequences SGDLS (CDR1) and YYNGEE (CDR2) are obtained from the germline V gene. The CDR3 starts with the cysteine, ends with the phenylalanine, and has 15 residues. Solely the CDR3 DNA is kept, with 45 bases framed from the first base. In the prospective study, participants were about 18 to 89 years old, resided in 25 or so geographic areas of the United States, and were enrolled through a virtual design. In the prospective study, cohorts were assigned on the basis of participant-reported clinical history obtained from a screening survey and a study questionnaire. Recovered participants in ImmuneRACE Cohort 3 were defined as having two consecutive negative NP/OP PCR tests, clearance from a healthcare professional, or resolution of symptoms. In the prospective study, mobile phlebotomists collected whole blood, serum and a nasopharyngeal or oropharyngeal swab from each participant. Participants in the prospective study had the option to provide additional blood draws and questionnaires over a 2-month period. Before DNA extraction, blood samples from the prospective study were shipped at room temperature or frozen.

The sequenced sample consisted of PBMCs or T cells enriched from blood (not recorded which). This sequence originates from a middle-aged woman who had recovered from COVID-19. The rearranged chain carries TRBV9 and TRBJ1-1; the best D guess is TRBD1, with 6 bases matching. The CDR3 protein sequence reads: CASSVVGRGTTEAFF. The bases read TGTGCCAGCAGCGTAGTCGGCAGGGGCACCACTGAAGCTTTCTTT.